This T cell receptor (beta chain) was identified in a study of T cell responses to AZD1222 COVID-19 vaccine. General study points: At 160-218 and 743-854, vaccine-associated CD4 TCRs were dominant, and they spanned spike. Following two doses of AZD1222, Spike-specific TCR breadth and depth rose. There were mostly white British donors and more females than males, and clonal diversity was possibly underestimated.

Doses given second, at about 4 or about 12 weeks, were pooled. The germline gives CDR1 MDHEN, CDR2 SYDVKM. The CDR3 consists of 14 residues. J lost 7 bases, V lost 2 bases, and 6 bases had no gene match. The protocol was immunoSEQ multiplex PCR, while the TCRdb copy is restricted to in-frame clones and leaves out a portion. The sample has about 130,000 clones, roughly 93% seen once. Comment on this clone: The antigen remains unidentified.

V and J are TRBV28 and TRBJ2-7; TRBD1 matches 9 bases. The receptor comes from an adult who received the AZD1222 COVID-19 vaccine. Material: peripheral blood, obtained 28 days after the second AZD1222 dose. Written as DNA, the CDR3 is TGTGCCAGCAGTTTAAACAGGGGGCTAGGGGAGCAGTACTTC. Protein: CASSLNRGLGEQYF.